Listed here are 9 T cell receptor beta chains from one sample, sequenced in a study of CD8 T cells in Susac syndrome. RNA totalling roughly 0.45 to 1 ug underwent reverse transcription with random hexamers. TCRdb used MiXCR to reprocess the immunoSEQ multiplex PCR reads, holding one entry per CDR3 protein. Here the sample spans some 190,000 distinct CDR3 sequences, over 85% being singletons. Sequenced input: CD4+ T cells from PBMCs. Source of these receptors: a human donor in good health.

This chain links TRBV29-1 with TRBJ1-1, with a possible D match to TRBD1 (5 bases). The CDR3 is 13 amino acids. CDR1 is SQVTM and CDR2 is ANQGSEA in the germline V gene. V was trimmed by 7 bases and J by 0 bases, leaving 12 bases between them. The CDR3 here is CSGQQEMNTEAFF. CDR3 DNA sequence: TGCAGCGGACAACAGGAAATGAACACTGAAGCTTTCTTT.

V and J are TRBV3-1 and TRBJ2-1, with 9 bases identical to TRBD1. CDR1 and CDR2 from the germline V gene are LGHDT and YNNKEL (reference sequence). The CDR3 spans 16 residues. Trimming took 4 bases from V and 3 from J; bases not matched to a gene: 7. The DNA of the CDR3 is TGTGCCAGCAGCCTGCCGGGACAGGGAGGCTACAATGAGCAGTTCTTC. This encodes CASSLPGQGGYNEQFF.

V gene TRBV4-2 combines with J gene TRBJ1-2; no clear D. Germline assignment: CDR1 LGHNA and CDR2 YNFKEQ. The germline V and J ends were trimmed by 0 bases and 1 base, with 6 bases remaining between them. This CDR3 is built from 14 residues. The CDR3: CASSQDADNYGYTF. The CDR3 DNA reads TGTGCCAGCAGCCAAGATGCGGATAACTATGGCTACACCTTC.

CDR3 amino acids: CASSLGQHTDTQYF. CDR3 nucleotides: TGCGCCAGCAGCTTGGGACAGCACACAGATACGCAGTATTTT. The rearrangement links TRBV5-1 to TRBJ2-3, with D possibly being TRBD1 (5 bases). CDR3 length: 14 residues. Between the trimmed V and J ends, which lost 0 bases and 2 bases, there was a span of 7 bases. Germline V gives CDR1 SGHRS, CDR2 YFSETQ.

As to this clonotype: The junction and the germline gene differ at one end; a read error may be behind it. The rearrangement joins TRBV12-3 or TRBV12-4 to TRBJ2-6, with 7 bases fitting TRBD1. The CDR3 consists of 16 residues. The CDR3 sequence: CASRLGGAGGANVLTF. The CDR3 bases are TGTGCCAGCAGATTAGGGGGCGCAGGTGGGGCCAACGTCCTGACTTTC.

J is TRBJ2-5 and V is TRBV5-1; tentatively, D is TRBD2 (6 bases). The CDR3 contains 14 residues. Germline V gene sequence: CDR1 SGHRS, CDR2 YFSETQ. The V gene lost 4 bases and the J gene lost 5 bases, with 15 bases spanning the gap. This chain's CDR3 is CASSRAGGDETQYF. The CDR3 DNA reads as TGCGCCAGCAGCCGAGCGGGTGGGGACGAGACCCAGTACTTC.

The chain links TRBV6-5 to TRBJ1-5; 11 positions match TRBD1. The CDR3 length is 17 residues. V was pared by 3 bases and J by 7 bases, with 11 bases of the junction left unmatched. Germline CDR1 MNHEY, CDR2 SVGAGI. The CDR3 nucleotides are TGTGCCAGCAGTTATAGGCGGACAGGGGGCGCCGGGCAGCCCCAGCATTTT. Its translation is CASSYRRTGGAGQPQHF.

This sequence joins TRBV29-1 and TRBJ1-2, with D tentatively TRBD1 (6 bases). CDR1 and CDR2 (germline): SQVTM, ANQGSEA. This CDR3 is 12 amino acids long. V was cut by 7 bases and J by 3 bases, with 12 bases left in between. CDR3 protein: CSGYRVDYGYTF. In DNA form, the CDR3 reads TGCAGCGGTTACAGGGTGGACTATGGCTACACCTTC.

V and J are TRBV29-1 and TRBJ2-3; TRBD1 might be the D (6 bases). In germline, CDR1 is SQVTM, CDR2 ANQGSEA. The CDR3 is 15 amino acids. Trimming stripped 4 bases from V and 1 base from J, with 15 bases between. The CDR3 nucleotides read TGCAGCGTTGCCATGACAGGCCCTCGCACAGATACGCAGTATTTT. This sequence encodes CSVAMTGPRTDTQYF.